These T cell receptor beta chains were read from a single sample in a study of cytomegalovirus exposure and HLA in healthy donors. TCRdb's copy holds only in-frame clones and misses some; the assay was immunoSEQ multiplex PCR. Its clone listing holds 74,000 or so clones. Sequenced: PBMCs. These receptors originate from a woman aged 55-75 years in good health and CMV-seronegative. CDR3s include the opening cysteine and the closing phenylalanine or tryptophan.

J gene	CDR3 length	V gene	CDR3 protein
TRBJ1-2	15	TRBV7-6	CASSLGSGTGYGYTF
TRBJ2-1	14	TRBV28	CASSLAGERNEQFF
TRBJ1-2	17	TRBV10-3	CAISELTGTGSSYGYTF
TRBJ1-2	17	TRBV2	CASSDLGQGDYGYGYTF
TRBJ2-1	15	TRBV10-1	CASSRGSDEEHEQFF
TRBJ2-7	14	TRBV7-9	CASSGGRMRYEQYF
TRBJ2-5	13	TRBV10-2	CASSPDRIETQYF
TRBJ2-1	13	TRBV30	CAWSLARYNEQFF
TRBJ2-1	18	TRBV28	CASSPTLTSGSSYNEQFF
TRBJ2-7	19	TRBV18	CASSGGTSGLAGRSYEQYF
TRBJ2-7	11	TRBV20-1	CSASRGYEQYF
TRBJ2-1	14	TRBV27	CASSSGTRHNEQFF
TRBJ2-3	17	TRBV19	CASSWTSGSTGTDTQYF
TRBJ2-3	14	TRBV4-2	CASSQTGEGGTQYF
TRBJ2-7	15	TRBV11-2	CASSLVAGGGYEQYF
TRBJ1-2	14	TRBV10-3	CAISEGTGQYGYTF
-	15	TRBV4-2	CASSREAGSSDEQYF
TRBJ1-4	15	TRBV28	CASSSRQGSREKLFF
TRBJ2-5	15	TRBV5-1	CASSPGTGGSETQYF
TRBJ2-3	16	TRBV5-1	CASTLGQTGGSYTQYF
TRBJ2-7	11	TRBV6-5	CASTQGHEQYF
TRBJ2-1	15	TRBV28	CASRANRGAYNEQFF
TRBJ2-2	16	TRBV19	CASSSGWATNTGELFF
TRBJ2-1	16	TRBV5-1	CASSLALAEDLGEQFF
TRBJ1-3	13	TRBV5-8	CASRLSSGNTIYF
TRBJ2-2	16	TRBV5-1	CASSPGLAGVTGELFF
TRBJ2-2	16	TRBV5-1	CASNLDGRIGTGELFF
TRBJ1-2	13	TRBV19	CASSRTDNYGYTF
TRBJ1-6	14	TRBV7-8	CASSVGGRVATLHF
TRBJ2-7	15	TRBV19	CASSFLAGDSYEQYF
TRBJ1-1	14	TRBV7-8	CASSHRQGWTEAFF
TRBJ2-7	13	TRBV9	CASSVEGAGEQYF
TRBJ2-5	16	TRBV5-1	CASSLGTSGGHETQYF
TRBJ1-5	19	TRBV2	CASSGSWGQGAFSNQPQHF
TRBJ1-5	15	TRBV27	CASSFRQGGGQPQHF
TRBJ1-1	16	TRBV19	CASSGGTGSGNTEAFF
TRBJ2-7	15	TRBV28	CASSLQGRSGYEQYF
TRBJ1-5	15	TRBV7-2	CASSRGLLGVQPQHF
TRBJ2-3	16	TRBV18	CASSPLQRASTDTQYF
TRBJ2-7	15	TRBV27	CASSPGLVLSYEQYF
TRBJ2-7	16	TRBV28	CTSRRRGLEYSHEQYF
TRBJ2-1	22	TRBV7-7	CASSLKPRTSGPKEGYNNEQFF